The sequence of this TCR beta chain was determined in a study of cytotoxic CD8 clonotypes in ibrutinib-treated CLL. Study at large: Outcomes included around 24 partial and 2 complete responses; after median 68 months, 14 stayed remitted and approximately 12 progressed.

Investigators sourced approximately 2 micrograms of genomic DNA from cryopreserved PBMCs for TCR beta libraries. Only a few counts were recorded for this clone. Its antigen is undetermined. Findings and caveats of the study: Private clonotypes, not public ones, expanded at ibrutinib response.

Investigators sought sequencing depths of between 1 in 200,000 and 1 in 1 million T cells. TCRdb's table, derived via immunoSEQ multiplex PCR, lists solely in-frame clones and lacks some. This sample has roughly 40,000 clones; more than 60% occur once, and the top ten carry 13%. Germline CDR1 MNHEY, CDR2 SVGAGI. V gave up 6 bases and J gave up 3 bases; unmatched junction bases: 1. The CDR3 is 14 amino acids. The sequence was obtained from a human donor with chronic lymphocytic leukemia. The chain recombines TRBV6-5 with TRBJ2-1, with 11 positions matching TRBD2. Sequencing used PBMCs, obtained after 12 months of ibrutinib treatment. As DNA, the CDR3 is TGTGCCAGCAGGCTAGCGGGAGGCTACAATGAGCAGTTCTTC. This encodes CASRLAGGYNEQFF.